Listed here are 31 T cell receptor beta chains from one sample, sequenced in a study of blood T cells in healthy people across ages. With a J-beta primer mix and a sample-barcoded 5' primer, a second PCR ran 7 to 11 cycles. TCRdb ran MiXCR on the 5' RACE reads and lists one entry per CDR3 protein. The sample comprises hundreds of thousands of distinct CDR3 sequences, roughly a quarter of which are singletons, and approximately 3.5% rests with the top ten. The data also belong to a second study, concerning T cells of mothers and their children.

The sample taken for sequencing was blood. These receptors originate from a boy aged 2 to 10 in good health.

The gene calls are TRBV27 and TRBJ1-2, with D possibly matching TRBD1 (5 bases). CDR1 is MNHEY and CDR2 is SMNVEV in the germline V gene (reference sequence). CDR3 size: 15 residues. Trimming removed 4 bases at V and 1 base at J, with 13 bases between. DNA for the CDR3: TGTGCCAGCAGTTACATGGGCGGGGGTAACTATGGCTACACCTTC. Protein sequence: CASSYMGGGNYGYTF.

This clonotype was found a few times. The chain carries TRBV12-3 or TRBV12-4 and TRBJ2-5; D perhaps matches TRBD1 (5 bases). There are 16 residues in the CDR3. V lost 4 bases to trimming and J lost 6 bases, with 21 bases between them. In DNA form, the CDR3 reads TGTGCCAGCAGTTCGAAAGACAGCCCAGCAGTGAAGACCCAGTACTTC. This sequence encodes CASSSKDSPAVKTQYF.

The chain is built from TRBV5-1 and TRBJ2-3; TRBD1 or TRBD2 may be the D gene (5 bases each). Germline V gene data show CDR1 as SGHRS and CDR2 as YFSETQ. The CDR3 has 12 amino acids. The germline V and J ends were trimmed by 6 bases and 6 bases, with 11 bases remaining between them. The CDR3 DNA sequence: TGCGCCAGCAATCTAGCAGGGGATACGCAGTATTTT. This encodes CASNLAGDTQYF.

The chain has TRBV6-6 and TRBJ2-3, with TRBD1 matching 9 bases. Germline V gene lookup returns CDR1 MNHNY and CDR2 SVGAGI (reference sequence). V was clipped by 2 bases and J by 4 bases; unmatched bases: 4. CDR3 size: 15 residues. CDR3 loop: CASSYARQGADTQYF. In nucleotides, the CDR3 is TGTGCCAGCAGTTACGCCAGACAGGGGGCAGATACGCAGTATTTT.

The CDR3 here is CASMGSRFNTGELFF. CDR3 nucleotide sequence: TGTGCCAGCATGGGGAGCAGATTTAACACCGGGGAGCTGTTTTTT. V is TRBV6-5 and J is TRBJ2-2; a weak D match, TRBD2 (5 bases). The germline V and J ends were trimmed by 7 bases and 2 bases, with 14 bases remaining between them. This CDR3 spans 15 amino acids. Germline loops: CDR1 MNHEY, CDR2 SVGAGI.

This chain joins TRBV7-9 and TRBJ2-7; 8 positions agree with TRBD2. Looked up from germline, CDR1 is SEHNR and CDR2 is FQNEAQ (reference sequence). With V trimmed by 5 bases and J by 7 bases, 10 bases remained unmatched. The CDR3 spans 14 residues. CDR3 DNA sequence: TGTGCCAGCAGCCGTCCAGCGGGAGTCGGGGAGCAGTACTTC. This translates into CASSRPAGVGEQYF.

A word on this clonotype: The conserved closing phenylalanine or tryptophan is absent in this CDR3, likely reflecting a read error. The chain recombines TRBV29-1 with TRBJ2-1; a possible D gene is TRBD1 (7 bases). Germline assignment: CDR1 SQVTM and CDR2 ANQGSEA. This CDR3 is 13 amino acids long. V was pared by 7 bases and J by 0 bases, with 10 bases between. The CDR3 is CSAQGGSYNEQFS. As DNA, the CDR3 is TGCAGCGCTCAGGGGGGCTCCTACAATGAGCAGTTCTCC.

The chain's CDR3 is CASSLLGTSTDTQYF. The CDR3 DNA reads TGTGCCAGCAGCTTACTGGGCACGAGCACAGATACGCAGTATTTT. The J gene is TRBJ2-3, the V gene TRBV7-2; no firm D call. CDR3 length equals 15 residues. The germline gives CDR1 SGHTA, CDR2 FQGNSA. V dropped 2 bases and J dropped 0 bases, with 9 bases sitting between them. Variable domain in full (rest from reference TRBV7-2 and TRBJ2-3): GAGVSQSPSNKVTEKGKDVELRCDPISGHTALYWYRQSLGQGLEFLIYFQGNSAPDKSGLPSDRFSAERTGGSVSTLTIQRTQQEDSAVYLCASSLLGTSTDTQYFGPGTRLTVL.

The gene calls are TRBV6-1 and TRBJ2-7, with TRBD1 identical over 8 bases. V lost 7 bases, J lost 0 bases, and 5 bases stayed unmatched. Germline CDR1 MNHNS, CDR2 SASEGT. The CDR3 length is 14 residues. The CDR3 coding sequence is TGTGCCAGCACGACAGGGGCCGTCTCCTACGAGCAGTACTTC. It yields the protein CASTTGAVSYEQYF.

This chain uses TRBV25-1 with TRBJ2-7; D remains unclear. The CDR3 spans 11 residues. Trimming removed 3 bases from V and 7 bases from J, with 7 bases in between. Germline assignment: CDR1 MGHDK and CDR2 SYGVNS. The CDR3 loop reads CASSDLSEQYF. For the CDR3, the DNA is TGTGCCAGCAGTGATCTATCGGAGCAGTACTTC.

This clonotype has a handful of counts. This chain connects TRBV6-2 or TRBV6-3 to TRBJ2-3; D ambiguous. The CDR3 loop spans 15 amino acids. Per germline, CDR1 MNHEY and CDR2 SVGEGT. The V and J ends lost 2 bases and 7 bases respectively, with 16 bases between them. CDR3: CASSYDQVLKNTQYF. DNA of the CDR3: TGTGCCAGCAGTTACGACCAGGTGCTTAAGAATACGCAGTATTTT.

The genes are TRBV20-1 and TRBJ2-2, with 7 bases fitting TRBD1. With V trimmed by 6 bases and J by 1 base, 2 bases remained unmatched. CDR3 size: 13 residues. In germline, CDR1 is DFQATT, CDR2 SNEGSKA (reference sequence). CDR3 sequence (DNA): TGCAGTGCCGGGACAGTGAACACCGGGGAGCTGTTTTTT. Amino acid sequence: CSAGTVNTGELFF.

This rearrangement joins TRBV27 to TRBJ2-1; no definite D call. V lost 2 bases and J 6 bases, leaving 11 bases between the germline ends. This CDR3 spans 14 amino acids. Germline CDR1 is MNHEY and CDR2 is SMNVEV (reference sequence). DNA for the CDR3: TGTGCCAGCAGTTTAACTACCTCTTTCAATGAGCAGTTCTTC. This encodes CASSLTTSFNEQFF.

V gene TRBV2 combines with J gene TRBJ2-5; D is unclear. The J call may be incorrect, as the DNA end agrees better with TRBJ2-1. Germline V gene sequence: CDR1 SNHLY, CDR2 FYNNEI. The CDR3 extends over 12 amino acids. CDR3: CARRGRDNEQFF. The CDR3 DNA follows: TGTGCCAGGAGAGGTAGGGACAATGAGCAGTTCTTC.

This clonotype appeared a few times. This chain links TRBV5-1 with TRBJ2-7; D might be TRBD1 (6 bases). With 4 bases removed from V and 2 bases from J, the gap between germline ends came to 16 bases. This CDR3 has 15 residues. CDR1 and CDR2 (germline): SGHRS, YFSETQ. The CDR3 sequence is CASSEFGQTPYEQYF. The CDR3 nucleotides read TGCGCCAGCAGCGAATTTGGACAGACGCCCTACGAGCAGTACTTC.

This clonotype was counted a few times. The V gene is TRBV7-8, the J gene TRBJ2-5; 7 bases fit TRBD1. With the DNA end fitting TRBJ2-7 better, the J assignment may be wrong. The V gene's germline CDR1 is SGHVS and CDR2 FQNEAQ. CDR3 size: 13 residues. The CDR3 coding sequence is TGTGCCAGCCGCCCGACAGGGCCCTACGAGCAGTACTTC. This codes for CASRPTGPYEQYF.

This chain joins TRBV12-3 or TRBV12-4 and TRBJ1-5; 9 bases fit TRBD1. Germline trimming cut 3 bases from V and 6 bases from J; bases unmatched to any gene: 12. The CDR3 is 17 residues long. DNA of the CDR3: TGTGCCAGCAGTTTCTCGGGGGGACAGGGTAACGGTCAGCCCCAGCATTTT. It is translated as CASSFSGGQGNGQPQHF.

This clonotype has more than one count but fewer than ten. The chain carries TRBV12-3 or TRBV12-4 and TRBJ2-3, with D tentatively TRBD2 (5 bases). Trimming pared 5 bases from V and 5 bases from J, leaving 14 bases between. The CDR3 is made up of 14 amino acids. CDR3 DNA sequence: TGTGCCAGCAGTCCCCTCCAGGCGGGAGATACGCAGTATTTT. Translated: CASSPLQAGDTQYF.

In DNA form, the CDR3 reads TGTGCCAGCAGTTGGGACAGGGGGGGCGAGCAGTACTTC. Protein product: CASSWDRGGEQYF. The rearrangement joins TRBV7-6 to TRBJ2-5, with 11 bases aligning to TRBD1. The assigned J gene may be wrong: the sequence end matches TRBJ2-7 better. The CDR3 extends over 13 amino acids. The V gene's germline CDR1 is SGHVS and CDR2 FNYEAQ.

This clonotype appeared a few times. Here the CDR3 omits its conserved ending phenylalanine or tryptophan, so a read error is the likely source. The chain joins TRBV12-3 or TRBV12-4 to TRBJ1-1; TRBD1 matches 10 bases. The CDR3 has 14 amino acids. The CDR3 protein is CASSLGGQGTEAFS. The CDR3, as DNA: TGCGCCAGCAGTTTAGGGGGACAGGGGACTGAAGCTTTCTCT.

CDR3 region: CATSDGGDPETQYF. In DNA form, the CDR3 reads TGTGCCACCAGTGACGGAGGCGACCCTGAGACCCAGTACTTC. The chain couples TRBV24-1 to TRBJ2-5, with TRBD2 as a possible D gene (5 bases). Trimming pared 4 bases from V and 5 bases from J, leaving 13 bases between. Germline V gene sequence: CDR1 KGHDR, CDR2 SFDVKD. CDR3 length: 14 amino acids.

This clonotype was counted between two and nine times. This chain connects TRBV3-1 to TRBJ2-2, with a possible D match to TRBD1 (5 bases). The CDR3 spans 14 residues. The V gene's germline CDR1 is LGHDT and CDR2 YNNKEL (reference sequence). Trimming left V 6 bases short and J 0 bases short, with 8 bases between. The CDR3 coding sequence is TGTGCCAGCAGGAGGACATCGAACACCGGGGAGCTGTTTTTT. Translating gives CASRRTSNTGELFF.

The gene calls are TRBV7-6 and TRBJ1-3; the D gene is possibly TRBD1 (5 bases). CDR1 is SGHVS, CDR2 FNYEAQ, per germline. The CDR3 has 15 amino acids. Trimming left V 5 bases short and J 0 bases short, with 11 bases between. In nucleotides, the CDR3 is TGTGCCAGCAGCGGGTGGAGGGGCTCTGGAAACACCATATATTTT. This translates into CASSGWRGSGNTIYF.

The rearrangement links TRBV6-2 or TRBV6-3 to TRBJ2-2; 7 nucleotides agree with TRBD2. Trimming removed 2 bases from V and 0 bases from J; junction bases left unmatched: 6. Germline V CDR1 and CDR2: MNHEY, SVGEGT. The length of the CDR3 is 17 residues. CDR3 DNA sequence: TGTGCCAGCAGTTACCCTAGACTAGCAGCGAACACCGGGGAGCTGTTTTTT. This translates into CASSYPRLAANTGELFF.

This clonotype has only a few counts. This CDR3 is CSVGAAGETQYF. DNA of the CDR3: TGCAGCGTTGGGGCCGCAGGAGAGACCCAGTACTTC. The gene calls are TRBV29-1 and TRBJ2-5; no reliable D call. The ends were cut back, 4 bases at V and 4 bases at J, with 10 bases in the middle. The CDR3 has 12 residues. Germline lookup yields CDR1 SQVTM and CDR2 ANQGSEA.

This clonotype came up a few times. The V call is TRBV29-1, the J call TRBJ2-5, with 12 positions matching TRBD1. The J call is in doubt because the DNA end fits TRBJ2-1 better. The CDR3 consists of 14 residues. Germline V gene data show CDR1 as SQVTM and CDR2 as ANQGSEA. CDR3 in DNA: TGCAGCGTTGAGGGACAGGGGGCCTTGAATGAGCAGTTCTTC. As protein: CSVEGQGALNEQFF.

The chain carries TRBV12-3 or TRBV12-4 and TRBJ1-3, with D possibly being TRBD1 (6 bases). V lost 10 bases to trimming and J lost 0 bases, with 13 bases between them. The CDR3 totals 14 residues. CDR3 DNA: TGTGCCACCGCAACAGGGTACTCTGGAAACACCATATATTTT. Encoded protein: CATATGYSGNTIYF.

This clonotype was picked up a small number of times. The rearrangement links TRBV2 to TRBJ2-3; 12 nucleotides line up with TRBD2. Germline CDR1 and CDR2: SNHLY and FYNNEI. The length of the CDR3 is 13 residues. The J segment lost 11 bases and the V segment lost 7 bases, leaving 7 bases of the junction unmatched. The CDR3 protein is CASILLAGGVQYF. The CDR3 DNA follows: TGTGCCAGCATTCTACTAGCGGGAGGAGTGCAGTATTTT.

This clonotype was seen many times. The chain uses TRBV29-1 and TRBJ2-5; no clear D. Germline CDR1 is SQVTM and CDR2 is ANQGSEA. This CDR3 spans 10 amino acids. Trimming removed 5 bases at V and 5 bases at J, with 6 bases between. The CDR3 sequence: CSVRVETQYF. CDR3 nucleotides: TGCAGCGTTAGGGTGGAGACCCAGTACTTC.

The chain joins TRBV6-6 to TRBJ2-3, with 9 bases identical to TRBD1. The ends lost 2 bases at V and 7 bases at J; junction bases unmatched: 1. CDR3 size: 13 residues. Germline-derived CDR1 and CDR2 are MNHNY and SVGAGI (reference sequence). CDR3 nucleotides: TGTGCCAGCAGTTACGGGACAGGGAATACGCAGTATTTT. This sequence encodes CASSYGTGNTQYF.

The CDR3 reads CASSQESGRAYEQYF. The CDR3, as DNA: TGCGCCAGCAGCCAAGAGAGTGGGAGAGCCTACGAGCAGTACTTC. The chain recombines TRBV4-1 with TRBJ2-1; possible D gene TRBD2, 5 bases. Judging by the DNA end, TRBJ2-7 fits better; the J call may be wrong. The CDR3 is 15 amino acids. Looked up from germline, CDR1 is MGHRA and CDR2 is YSYEKL.